Shown below are 28 T cell receptor beta chains from a single sample sequenced in a study of Graves' ophthalmopathy and Graves' hyperthyroidism. Scientists amplified the TCR beta CDR3 regions from RNA transcripts. HTBI-primed first-round RT-PCR preceded second-round multiplex PCR. One entry per CDR3 protein results from TCRdb running MiXCR on the multiplex PCR reads. The sample contains over a million distinct CDR3 sequences, about two fifths of which appear only once. The sequencing input was peripheral blood or thyroid tissue (not recorded which). The source is an adult man with Graves' hyperthyroidism.

This clonotype was seen more than once but under ten times. CDR3 loop: CASSRGIMETQYF. The CDR3 region has the DNA TGTGCCAGCAGCCGAGGGATCATGGAGACCCAGTACTTC. The chain uses TRBV7-2 and TRBJ2-5; TRBD2 might be the D (5 bases). CDR1 is SGHTA, CDR2 FQGNSA, per germline. Trimming pared 5 bases from V and 5 bases from J, leaving 12 bases between. The CDR3 is 13 residues long. The full variable domain, in which reference TRBV7-2 and TRBJ2-5 provide the parts outside the CDR3, is GAGVSQSPSNKVTEKGKDVELRCDPISGHTALYWYRQSLGQGLEFLIYFQGNSAPDKSGLPSDRFSAERTGGSVSTLTIQRTQQEDSAVYLCASSRGIMETQYFGPGTRLLVL.

The rearrangement uses TRBV19 and TRBJ2-7, with TRBD2 identical over 13 bases. The V and J ends lost 4 bases and 0 bases, in that order; junction bases with no gene match: 9. From germline, CDR1 is LNHDA and CDR2 SQIVND (reference sequence). This CDR3 has 18 residues. In DNA, the CDR3 is TGTGCCAGTAGTAAGAGGGGGACTAGCGGGACGAGCTCCTACGAGCAGTACTTC. It codes for CASSKRGTSGTSSYEQYF.

There are many counts of this clonotype. The chain is built from TRBV7-9 and TRBJ1-5; possible D gene TRBD1, 5 bases. The V end lost 6 bases, the J end lost 1 base, and 19 bases lay between the germline ends. CDR3 length: 17 amino acids. Germline V lookup: CDR1 SEHNR, CDR2 FQNEAQ (reference sequence). CDR3 coding DNA: TGTGCCAGCAGTCCGATCGGGGACGTCCGAAGCAATCAGCCCCAGCATTTT. Its translation: CASSPIGDVRSNQPQHF.

This clonotype was recorded many times. The rearrangement uses TRBV15 and TRBJ2-6; D remains ambiguous. This CDR3 has 13 amino acids. Germline V gene lookup returns CDR1 LNHNV and CDR2 YYDKDF (reference sequence). CDR3 amino acids: CTRKGSGANVLTF. The CDR3 DNA is TGTACGCGAAAAGGATCCGGGGCCAACGTCCTGACTTTC.

This clonotype has a count of ten or more. The chain employs TRBV20-1 and TRBJ2-2; D might be TRBD1 (6 bases). The CDR3 is made up of 14 amino acids. The V and J ends lost 0 bases and 7 bases respectively, with 12 bases between them. Germline CDR1 reads DFQATT; CDR2 reads SNEGSKA (reference sequence). The CDR3 bases are TGCAGTGCTAGAGAACAGGGAGTAAACGGGGAGCTGTTTTTT. Translating it yields CSAREQGVNGELFF.

This clonotype was found many times. The chain's CDR3 is CASTRGWTEAFF. CDR3 sequence (DNA): TGTGCCAGCACCCGGGGCTGGACTGAAGCTTTCTTT. This chain joins TRBV12-3 or TRBV12-4 and TRBJ1-1; D possibly corresponds to TRBD1 (5 bases). The V end was cut by 7 bases, the J end by 5 bases, with 11 bases between. CDR3 size: 12 residues.

This clonotype was counted at least ten times. The chain uses TRBV7-6 and TRBJ1-4; D not resolved. The CDR3 is 17 residues long. The germline V gene has CDR1 SGHVS and CDR2 FNYEAQ. The V and J ends lost 4 bases and 0 bases respectively, with 15 bases between them. The CDR3 protein is CASSSARVSATNEKLFF. The CDR3 nucleotides read TGTGCCAGCAGCTCCGCCCGTGTATCTGCAACTAATGAAAAACTGTTTTTT.

In its sample, this clonotype was seen many times. The chain carries TRBV7-6 and TRBJ1-1; unclear D gene. Germline lookup yields CDR1 SGHVS and CDR2 FNYEAQ. V was cut by 5 bases and J by 0 bases, with 16 bases left in between. The CDR3 contains 16 residues. As DNA, the CDR3 is TGTGCCAGCAGCCCATCCATAGGGATCATGAACACTGAAGCTTTCTTT. This codes for CASSPSIGIMNTEAFF.

The J gene is TRBJ1-5, the V gene TRBV7-2; D is possibly TRBD1 (6 bases). This CDR3 has 18 residues. CDR1 is SGHTA and CDR2 is FQGNSA in the germline V gene. The V end lost 5 bases, the J end lost 5 bases, and 25 bases lay between the germline ends. For the CDR3, the DNA is TGTGCCAGCAGCCGCTCTCGCCGGTCCCGGACAGCTTATCAGCCCCAGCATTTT. As protein: CASSRSRRSRTAYQPQHF. The entire variable domain, with the rest obtained from reference TRBV7-2 and TRBJ1-5, is as follows: GAGVSQSPSNKVTEKGKDVELRCDPISGHTALYWYRQSLGQGLEFLIYFQGNSAPDKSGLPSDRFSAERTGGSVSTLTIQRTQQEDSAVYLCASSRSRRSRTAYQPQHFGDGTRLSIL.

This rearrangement joins TRBV5-1 to TRBJ2-7, with 10 bases that match TRBD1. The CDR3 runs to 13 residues. The trim removed 9 bases at V and 2 bases at J, leaving 5 bases unmatched. Germline V gene data show CDR1 as SGHRS and CDR2 as YFSETQ. Written as DNA, the CDR3 is TGCGCCAACAGACAGGGGGCCACCTACGAGCAGTACTTC. It encodes CANRQGATYEQYF.

This clonotype came up many times. One end of the junction is discordant with germline, which a read error may explain. The V and J genes are TRBV5-1 and TRBJ1-5; D is ambiguous. The CDR3 is 13 amino acids. Looked up from germline, CDR1 is SGHRS and CDR2 is YFSETQ. CDR3 DNA: TGCGCCAGTAGCTTGAGTCTCAATCAGCCCCAGCATTTT. Encoded protein: CASSLSLNQPQHF.

This clonotype was counted a few times. One base away lies a much larger clone, so this may be a sequencing read error. The final CDR3 position lacks the conserved phenylalanine or tryptophan, pointing to a likely read error. Because the CDR3's place on the DNA is in doubt, the DNA is left out and the CDR3 is given as listed by TCRdb. The rearrangement joins TRBV7-8 to TRBJ1-1; TRBD1, as called in the table, went unchecked against the DNA. Germline CDR1 SGHVS, CDR2 FQNEAQ. The CDR3 length equals 13 residues, ends included. The CDR3 sequence: CASSFPGTKSLLS.

In the case of this clonotype: Its ends do not fully match the called genes, so a read error is possible. The V gene is TRBV25-1, the J gene TRBJ1-2; the match to TRBD1 covers 7 bases. The CDR3 contains 14 residues. In germline, CDR1 is MGHDK, CDR2 SYGVNS. The CDR3 is CASSEVGQQYGDTF. In nucleotides, the CDR3 is TGTGCCAGCAGTGAAGTGGGACAGCAATATGGCGACACGTTC.

The genes are TRBV12-3 or TRBV12-4 and TRBJ2-7, with 7 positions matching TRBD2. V was pared by 6 bases and J by 1 base, with 15 bases of the junction left unmatched. The CDR3 consists of 17 residues. CDR3 DNA: TGTGCCAGCAGCCCCGGGGCCGGACTAGTTCGTTCCTACGAGCAGTACTTC. It codes for CASSPGAGLVRSYEQYF.

The chain links TRBV7-8 to TRBJ1-5, with TRBD1 matching over 7 bases. With 5 bases clipped from V and 7 bases from J, the junction kept 8 bases outside the gene matches. Per germline, CDR1 SGHVS and CDR2 FQNEAQ. CDR3 length: 14 residues. The CDR3 is CASSRTGPGQPQHF. The CDR3 DNA reads as TGTGCCAGCAGCCGGACAGGACCCGGACAGCCCCAGCATTTT.

The V call is TRBV15, the J call TRBJ2-7; TRBD1 agrees at 8 bases. This CDR3 comprises 14 residues. The J segment lost 5 bases and the V segment lost 0 bases, leaving 3 bases of the junction unmatched. Germline-derived CDR1 and CDR2 are LNHNV and YYDKDF (reference sequence). The CDR3 nucleotides are TGTGCCACCAGCAGAGACAGGGGGCGAAACGAGCAGTACTTC. It specifies CATSRDRGRNEQYF.

As concerns this clonotype: One junction end disagrees with the germline gene, perhaps due to a read error. The rearrangement uses TRBV24-1 and TRBJ2-6; TRBD1 matches 7 bases. Germline assignment: CDR1 KGHDR and CDR2 SFDVKD. This CDR3 has 15 amino acids. The CDR3 loop reads CGTSGTGAGANVLTF. The CDR3 coding sequence is TGTGGCACCAGCGGAACAGGGGCTGGGGCCAACGTCCTGACTTTC.

This clonotype was recorded at least ten times. The chain couples TRBV7-9 to TRBJ1-3, with 7 bases matching TRBD1. From germline, CDR1 is SEHNR and CDR2 FQNEAQ (reference sequence). The CDR3 is made up of 14 amino acids. Trimming took 5 bases from V and 4 from J; bases not matched to a gene: 5. The CDR3 region is CASSQTGSGNTIYF. For the CDR3, the DNA is TGTGCCAGCAGCCAGACAGGGTCCGGAAACACCATATATTTT.

Remarks on this clonotype: Given a much more abundant clone one base away, this may be a read error. Here the CDR3 omits its conserved ending phenylalanine or tryptophan, so a read error is the likely source. This rearrangement joins TRBV12-3 or TRBV12-4 to TRBJ1-5; a possible D gene is TRBD1 (6 bases). Between the trimmed V and J ends, which lost 3 bases and 6 bases, there was a span of 12 bases. The CDR3 covers 14 residues. The DNA for the CDR3 is TGTGCCAGCAGTTTCAGTAGGGGGGCTCAGCCCCAGCATTCT. Its translation: CASSFSRGAQPQHS.

The chain employs TRBV12-3 or TRBV12-4 and TRBJ2-7; either TRBD1 or TRBD2 may fit D (6 bases each). This CDR3 contains 14 residues. V was clipped by 3 bases and J by 2 bases, with 11 bases between them. The CDR3 coding sequence is TGTGCCAGCAGTTTGGAGGGGGACGCCTACGAGCAGTACTTC. Encoded protein: CASSLEGDAYEQYF.

This clonotype was counted ten times or more. This chain links TRBV2 with TRBJ2-5; the match to TRBD2 covers 7 bases. V shed 3 bases and J 0 bases; nucleotides not matched to a gene: 7. CDR1 is SNHLY, CDR2 FYNNEI, per germline. The CDR3 runs to 16 residues. The CDR3: CASSDPKRGYQETQYF. For the CDR3, the DNA is TGTGCCAGCAGTGACCCCAAGCGGGGCTACCAAGAGACCCAGTACTTC.

The chain is built from TRBV7-2 and TRBJ1-1; D is perhaps TRBD1 (5 bases). This CDR3 spans 13 amino acids. Germline V gene sequence: CDR1 SGHTA, CDR2 FQGNSA. V lost 4 bases to trimming and J lost 11 bases, with 17 bases between them. Here the CDR3 reads CASSSGPGGWAFF. The CDR3 DNA is TGTGCCAGCAGCTCAGGCCCGGGGGGTTGGGCTTTCTTT.

The V call is TRBV10-3, the J call TRBJ1-6, with D possibly TRBD1 on 5 matching bases. Germline-derived CDR1 and CDR2 are ENHRY and SYGVKD. Trimming took off 9 bases at V and 9 bases at J, with 12 bases between the two ends. The CDR3 loop spans 12 amino acids. The CDR3 loop is CAIGGSGSPLHF. In DNA form, the CDR3 reads TGTGCCATTGGGGGGTCTGGTTCACCCCTCCACTTT.

This clonotype was seen ten or more times. The rearrangement links TRBV5-5 to TRBJ2-7; D remains unclear. This CDR3 spans 13 amino acids. The germline gives CDR1 SGHKS, CDR2 YYEKEE (reference sequence). V lost 0 bases, J lost 4 bases, and 8 bases lay in between. Written as DNA, the CDR3 is TGTGCCAGCAGCTTGGTTCGGGCATACGAGCAGTACTTC. The encoded protein is CASSLVRAYEQYF.

CDR3 sequence reads: CASSSHRGLYEQYF. The DNA of the CDR3 is TGTGCCAGCAGTTCACACAGGGGGCTCTACGAGCAGTACTTC. The chain joins TRBV6-6 to TRBJ2-7, with 9 bases aligning to TRBD1. Germline lookup yields CDR1 MNHNY and CDR2 SVGAGI (reference sequence). CDR3 size: 14 residues. V lost 4 bases and J lost 3; bases outside the gene matches: 4.

This clonotype was observed at least ten times. The chain links TRBV29-1 to TRBJ2-7; maybe TRBD1 (5 bases). The germline V gene encodes CDR1 SQVTM and CDR2 ANQGSEA. CDR3 length: 13 residues. Trimming removed 7 bases from V and 1 base from J, with 14 bases in between. The CDR3 DNA reads as TGCAGCGCCTCAGGGTTTTCGTCCTACGAGCAGTACTTC. Translating it yields CSASGFSSYEQYF.

The rearrangement links TRBV19 to TRBJ1-5, with D tentatively TRBD1 (6 bases). This CDR3 is 11 amino acids long. The V and J ends lost 7 bases and 12 bases respectively, with 13 bases between them. CDR1 is LNHDA and CDR2 is SQIVND in the germline V gene (reference sequence). This chain's CDR3 is CASKGGARQHF. The CDR3 nucleotides are TGTGCCAGTAAGGGGGGAGCGCGCCAGCATTTT.

This clonotype came up a few times. V is TRBV7-9 and J is TRBJ1-2; 7 nucleotides match TRBD1. This CDR3 is built from 13 residues. The V and J ends lost 6 bases and 4 bases, in that order; junction bases with no gene match: 5. CDR1 is SEHNR and CDR2 is FQNEAQ in the germline V gene (reference sequence). This CDR3 reads CASRDQGGYGYTF. For the CDR3, the DNA is TGTGCCAGCAGAGATCAGGGGGGCTATGGCTACACCTTC.